The present T cell receptor beta chain was sequenced within a study of blood T cells in healthy people across ages. The CDR3 has 14 amino acids. CDR1 and CDR2 from the germline V gene are SSHAT and FNYEAQ (reference sequence). Together with a sample-barcoded 5' primer, a J-beta primer mix was included in a second PCR lasting about 6 to 11 cycles. TCRdb ran MiXCR on the 5' RACE reads and lists one entry per CDR3 protein. The table has over a million distinct CDR3 sequences, approximately 59% seen once. The study, taken as a whole, reports: When set beside aged donors, long-lived donors presented more naive CD4+ cells and higher diversity.

About this clonotype itself: Its antigen is as yet unknown. A junction boundary mismatches the germline segment, possibly from a read error.

The sample, around 10 milliliters of peripheral blood, was drawn from each donor. The rearrangement links TRBV7-7 to TRBJ2-5; D assignment may be TRBD1 or TRBD2 (5 bases each). The sequence derives from a man between 18 and 29 years old in good health. Sample: blood. The CDR3 spells CASSAGTEKETQYF. The CDR3 coding sequence is TGTGCTAGCAGCGCCGGGACGGAAAAAGAGACCCAGTACTTC.